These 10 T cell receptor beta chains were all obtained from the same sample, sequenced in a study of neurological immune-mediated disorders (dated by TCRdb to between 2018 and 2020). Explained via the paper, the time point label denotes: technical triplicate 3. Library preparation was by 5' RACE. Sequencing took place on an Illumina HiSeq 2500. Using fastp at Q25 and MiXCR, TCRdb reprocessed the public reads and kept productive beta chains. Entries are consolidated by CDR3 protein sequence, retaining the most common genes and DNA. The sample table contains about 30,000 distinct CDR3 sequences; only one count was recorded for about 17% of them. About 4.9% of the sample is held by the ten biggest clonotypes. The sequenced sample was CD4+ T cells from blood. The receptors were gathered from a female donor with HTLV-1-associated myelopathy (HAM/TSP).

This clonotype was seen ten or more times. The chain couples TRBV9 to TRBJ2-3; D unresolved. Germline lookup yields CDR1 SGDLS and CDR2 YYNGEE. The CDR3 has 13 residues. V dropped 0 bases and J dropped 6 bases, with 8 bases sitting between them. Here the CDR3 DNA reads TGTGCCAGCAGCGTAGCTCGAACGGATACGCAGTATTTT. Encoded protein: CASSVARTDTQYF.

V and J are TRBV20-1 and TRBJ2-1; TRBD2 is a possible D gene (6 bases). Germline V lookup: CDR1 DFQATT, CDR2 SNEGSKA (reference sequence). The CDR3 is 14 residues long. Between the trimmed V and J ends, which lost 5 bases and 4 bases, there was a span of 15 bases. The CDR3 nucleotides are TGCAGTGCTGGGACTCTCGGAACTTACAATGAGCAGTTCTTC. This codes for CSAGTLGTYNEQFF.

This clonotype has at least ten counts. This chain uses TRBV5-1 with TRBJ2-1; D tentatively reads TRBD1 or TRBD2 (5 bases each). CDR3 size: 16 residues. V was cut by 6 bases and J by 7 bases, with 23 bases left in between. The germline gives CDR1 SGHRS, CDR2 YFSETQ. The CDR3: CASTYLGGGAGNEQFF. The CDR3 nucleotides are TGCGCCAGCACGTACCTCGGTGGGGGAGCAGGGAATGAGCAGTTCTTC.

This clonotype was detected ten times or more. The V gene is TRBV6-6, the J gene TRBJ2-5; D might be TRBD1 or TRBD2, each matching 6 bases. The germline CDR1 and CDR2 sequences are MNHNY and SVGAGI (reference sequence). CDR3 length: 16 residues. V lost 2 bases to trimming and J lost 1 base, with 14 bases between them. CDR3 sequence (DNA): TGTGCCAGCAGTTACCTAATGGGGGGCCTCCAAGAGACCCAGTACTTC. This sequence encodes CASSYLMGGLQETQYF.

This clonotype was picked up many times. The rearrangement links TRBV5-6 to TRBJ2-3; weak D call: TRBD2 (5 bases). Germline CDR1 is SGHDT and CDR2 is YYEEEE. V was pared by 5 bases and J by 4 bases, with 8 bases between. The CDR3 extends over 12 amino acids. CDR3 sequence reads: CASRAGADTQYF. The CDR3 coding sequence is TGTGCCAGCAGGGCCGGGGCAGATACGCAGTATTTT.

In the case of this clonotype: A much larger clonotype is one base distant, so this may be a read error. The CDR3 nucleotides read TGCGCCATCAGCGGGAGTAATTACGAGCAGTACTTC. The encoded protein is CAISGSNYEQYF. The chain carries TRBV5-1 and TRBJ2-7; 8 nucleotides agree with TRBD2. Germline V lookup: CDR1 SGHRS, CDR2 YFSETQ. The CDR3 consists of 12 residues.

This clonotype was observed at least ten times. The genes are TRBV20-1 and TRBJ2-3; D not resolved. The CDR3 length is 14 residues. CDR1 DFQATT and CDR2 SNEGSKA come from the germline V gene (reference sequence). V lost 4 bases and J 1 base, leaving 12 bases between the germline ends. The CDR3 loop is CSANKQIRTDTQYF. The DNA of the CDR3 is TGCAGTGCTAACAAGCAAATCCGCACAGATACGCAGTATTTT.

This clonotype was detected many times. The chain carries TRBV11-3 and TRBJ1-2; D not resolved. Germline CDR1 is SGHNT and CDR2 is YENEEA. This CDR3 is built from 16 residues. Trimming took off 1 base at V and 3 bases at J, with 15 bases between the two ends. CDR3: CASSLGAAAGDYGYTF. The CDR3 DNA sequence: TGTGCCAGCAGCTTAGGGGCGGCGGCTGGGGACTATGGCTACACCTTC.

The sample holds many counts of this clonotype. CDR3 loop: CSARSSGPYYEQYF. The CDR3, as DNA: TGCAGTGCTAGATCGTCGGGACCATACTACGAGCAGTACTTC. The V and J genes are TRBV20-1 and TRBJ2-7; TRBD1 or TRBD2 may be the D gene (5 bases each). The length of the CDR3 is 14 residues. V gave up 2 bases and J gave up 3 bases, with 14 bases separating them. Germline CDR1 and CDR2: DFQATT and SNEGSKA (reference sequence).

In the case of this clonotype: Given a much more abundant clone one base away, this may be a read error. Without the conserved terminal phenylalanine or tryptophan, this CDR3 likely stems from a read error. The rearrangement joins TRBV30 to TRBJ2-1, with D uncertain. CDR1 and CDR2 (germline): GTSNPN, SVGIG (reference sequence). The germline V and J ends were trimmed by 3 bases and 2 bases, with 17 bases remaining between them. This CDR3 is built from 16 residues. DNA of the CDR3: TGTGCCTGGAGCGCCAGCCGGAGTTCCACCTACAATGAGCAGTTCCTC. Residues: CAWSASRSSTYNEQFL.